The TCR beta chain described here comes from a study of shared clonotypes between healthy human individuals. Sequencing used immunoSEQ multiplex PCR; TCRdb keeps in-frame clones, though not all of them. This repertoire shows roughly 500,000 clones, over 70% found once; its top ten account for 12%. The V gene end was trimmed by 0 bases and the J gene end by 8 bases; junction bases not matched to a gene: 7. Germline values: CDR1 SGDLS, CDR2 YYNGEE. The CDR3 has 14 amino acids. The V call is TRBV9, the J call TRBJ1-2; 7 nucleotides agree with TRBD1. This clonotype was sampled from a woman in her forties in good health. Some clones in this sample may be carry-over from other donors' samples. Specimen: PBMCs. The CDR3 here is CASSVERGGRGYTF. CDR3 coding DNA: TGTGCCAGCAGCGTAGAGCGAGGGGGCAGGGGCTACACCTTC.